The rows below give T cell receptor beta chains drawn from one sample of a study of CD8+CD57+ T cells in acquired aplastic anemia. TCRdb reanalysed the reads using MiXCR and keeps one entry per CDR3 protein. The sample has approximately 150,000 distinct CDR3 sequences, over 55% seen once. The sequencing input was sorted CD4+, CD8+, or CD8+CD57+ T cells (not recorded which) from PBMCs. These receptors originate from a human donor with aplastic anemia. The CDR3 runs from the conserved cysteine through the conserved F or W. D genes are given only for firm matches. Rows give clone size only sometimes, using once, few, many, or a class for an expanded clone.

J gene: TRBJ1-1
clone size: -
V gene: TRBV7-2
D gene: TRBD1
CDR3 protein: CASSQDGQGITEAFF
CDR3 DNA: TGTGCCAGCAGCCAAGATGGACAGGGTATTACTGAAGCTTTCTTT

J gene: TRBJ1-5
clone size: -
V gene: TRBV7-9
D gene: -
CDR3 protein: CASSPGGNQPQHF
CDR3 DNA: TGTGCCAGCAGCCCCGGGGGCAATCAGCCCCAGCATTTT

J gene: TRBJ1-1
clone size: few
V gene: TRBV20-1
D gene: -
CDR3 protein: CSAGGGADTEAFF
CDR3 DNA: TGCAGTGCCGGGGGGGGGGCTGACACTGAAGCTTTCTTT

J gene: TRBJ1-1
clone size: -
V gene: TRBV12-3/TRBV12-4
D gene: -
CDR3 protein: CASSLGPNTEASF
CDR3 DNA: TGTGCCAGCAGTCTTGGCCCGAACACTGAAGCTTCCTTT

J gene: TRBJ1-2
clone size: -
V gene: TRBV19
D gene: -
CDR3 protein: CASIPEGHYGYTF
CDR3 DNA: TGTGCCAGTATCCCAGAGGGACACTATGGCTACACCTTC

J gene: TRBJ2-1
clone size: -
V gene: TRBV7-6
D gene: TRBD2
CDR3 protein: CASSPGLGGGRNEQFF
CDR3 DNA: TGTGCCAGCAGCCCGGGACTAGGGGGGGGGCGGAATGAGCAGTTCTTC

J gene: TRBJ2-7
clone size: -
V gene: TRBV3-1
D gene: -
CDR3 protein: CASSQGSGGSPYEQYF
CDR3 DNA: TGTGCCAGCAGCCAGGGTAGCGGCGGTTCCCCCTACGAGCAGTACTTC

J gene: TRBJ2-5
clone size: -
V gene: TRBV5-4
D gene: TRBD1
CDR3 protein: CASSLAGQGAGETQYF
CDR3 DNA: TGCGCCAGCAGCTTGGCAGGTCAGGGGGCGGGTGAGACCCAGTACTTC

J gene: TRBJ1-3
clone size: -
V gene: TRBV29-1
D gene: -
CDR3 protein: CSVDRGGGSGNTIYF
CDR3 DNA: TGCAGCGTTGATCGGGGGGGCGGCTCCGGAAACACCATATATTTT

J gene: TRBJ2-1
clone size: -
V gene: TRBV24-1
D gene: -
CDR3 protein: CATSDLQYNEQFF
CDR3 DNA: TGTGCCACCAGTGATCTCCAGTACAATGAGCAGTTCTTC

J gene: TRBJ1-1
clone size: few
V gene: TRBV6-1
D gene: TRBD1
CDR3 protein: CASSPHTGGTEAFF
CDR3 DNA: TGTGCCAGCAGTCCCCACACAGGGGGCACTGAAGCTTTCTTT

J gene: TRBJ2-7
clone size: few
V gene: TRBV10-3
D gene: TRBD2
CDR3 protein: CAIRATSGGGSGYEQYF
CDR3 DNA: TGTGCCATCCGGGCCACTAGCGGGGGGGGGTCTGGTTACGAGCAGTACTTC

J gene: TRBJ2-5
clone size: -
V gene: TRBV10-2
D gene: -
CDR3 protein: CASRRDTQETQYF
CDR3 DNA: TGCGCCAGCAGGAGGGACACTCAAGAGACCCAGTACTTC

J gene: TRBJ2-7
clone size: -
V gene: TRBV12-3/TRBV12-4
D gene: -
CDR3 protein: CASRRTGTTYEQYF
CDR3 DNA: TGTGCCAGCAGACGGACGGGGACCACCTACGAGCAGTACTTC

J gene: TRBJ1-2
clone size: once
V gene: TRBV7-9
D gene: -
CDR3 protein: CASSLPTALYGYTF
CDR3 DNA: TGTGCCAGCAGCCTACCGACAGCACTCTATGGCTACACCTTC

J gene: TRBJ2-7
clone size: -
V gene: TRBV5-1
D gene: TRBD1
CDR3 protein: CASSLGTGWAYEQYF
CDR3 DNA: TGCGCCAGCAGCCTTGGGACAGGGTGGGCCTACGAGCAGTACTTC